The T cell receptor beta chain described here comes from a study of OX40 agonist ivuxolimab in advanced cancers. The table came from immunoSEQ multiplex PCR; TCRdb's copy has only in-frame clones and leaves some out. Of 66,000 or so clones detected, over 60% appear once; the ten largest clones hold over 1.5%. With 8 bases removed from V and 7 bases from J, the gap between germline ends came to 14 bases. This CDR3 is built from 13 residues. In this sample, this clone turned up a few times. The clonotype originates from an adult with an advanced solid tumor such as melanoma, head and neck, liver or kidney cancer. The V gene is TRBV6-7, the J gene TRBJ1-4; D ambiguous. TRBV6-7 is noted as an ORF with a role that remains uncertain. The specimen was CD4+ or CD8+ T cells sorted from blood, collected in a trial of the OX40 agonist ivuxolimab. The CDR3 DNA reads as TGTGCCAGCCCCTCTATGGGAGGTGAAAAACTGTTTTTT. It translates to CASPSMGGEKLFF.